This T cell receptor (beta chain) was found in a study of blood T cell repertoires in COVID-19. Participants came from under 30 US areas, aged roughly 18 to 95 years. Each participant's cohort was designated according to participant-reported clinical history. Cohort 3 donors counted as recovered after two negative PCRs, clearance, or resolved symptoms. Sequenced by immunoSEQ multiplex PCR; TCRdb stores in-frame clones only, minus some. The sample has 110,000 to 150,000 clones, over 70% seen once. The germline V gene has CDR1 SQVTM and CDR2 ANQGSEA. The V end lost 5 bases, the J end lost 1 base, and 14 bases lay between the germline ends. The CDR3 runs to 14 residues.

The sequencing sample was made of PBMCs or T cells enriched from blood (not recorded which). The J gene is TRBJ1-1, the V gene TRBV29-1; D is unclear. This TCR was sampled from a man between 60 and 75 years old who had recovered from COVID-19. The CDR3 reads CSVKTFTPNTEAFF. The CDR3 region has the DNA TGCAGCGTTAAGACATTCACCCCGAACACTGAAGCTTTCTTT.